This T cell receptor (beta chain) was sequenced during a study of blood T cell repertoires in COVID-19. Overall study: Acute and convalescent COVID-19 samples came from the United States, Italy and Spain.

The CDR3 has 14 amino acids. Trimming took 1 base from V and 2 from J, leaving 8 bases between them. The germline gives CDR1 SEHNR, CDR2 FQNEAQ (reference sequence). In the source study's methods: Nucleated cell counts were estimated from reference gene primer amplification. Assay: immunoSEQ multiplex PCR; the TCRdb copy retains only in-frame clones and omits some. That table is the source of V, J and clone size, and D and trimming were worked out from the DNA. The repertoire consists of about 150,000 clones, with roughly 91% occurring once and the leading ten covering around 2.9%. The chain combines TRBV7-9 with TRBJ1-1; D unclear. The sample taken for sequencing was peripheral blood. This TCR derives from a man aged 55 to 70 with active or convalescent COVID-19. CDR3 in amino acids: CASSLGGINTEAFF. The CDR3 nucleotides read TGTGCCAGCAGCTTAGGAGGGATTAACACTGAAGCTTTCTTT.